This TCR beta chain was recovered during a study of T cell clusters in autoimmune cytopenias. TRB rearrangements were amplified by touch-down multiplex PCR with mixed TRB-A/B primers. TCRdb re-called the multiplex PCR reads and shows each CDR3 protein once, DNA omitted. This sample's table has about 5,900 distinct CDR3 sequences. Its frequency marks this clonotype as medium-sized. Each sample's input was approximately 0.25 ug genomic DNA, 38,000 or so genome equivalents. From germline, CDR1 is LNHNV and CDR2 YYDKDF (reference sequence). The CDR3 has 19 amino acids. This receptor was taken from a human donor with an autoimmune cytopenia or autoimmune hepatitis (not recorded which). The chain recombines TRBV15 with TRBJ2-2; TCRdb gives TRBD2 as the D gene, but with no DNA this cannot be confirmed. Sequenced sample: peripheral blood. The CDR3 reads CATSRDKGYGARGGGELFF.